Shown below are 6 T cell receptor beta chains from a single sample sequenced in a study of cytomegalovirus exposure and HLA in healthy donors. PCR involved 60 Vbeta and 13 Jbeta primers. This table comes from immunoSEQ multiplex PCR, and its TCRdb copy is limited to in-frame clones, with some not included. The sample includes 210,000 or so clones, 87% seen only once; the top ten take 1.3%. Sequences were obtained from PBMCs. These receptors were taken from a young man in good health and CMV-seronegative.

The CDR3 is CASSLRTGRSSGNTIYF. CDR3 in DNA: TGTGCCAGCAGCTTGCGGACAGGGAGATCCTCTGGAAACACCATATATTTT. This chain connects TRBV5-8 to TRBJ1-3; 8 bases agree with TRBD1. The CDR3 spans 17 residues. Germline loops: CDR1 SGHTS, CDR2 YDEGEE. V lost 1 base and J lost 0; bases outside the gene matches: 6.

The V and J genes are TRBV5-1 and TRBJ2-5; TRBD2 aligns across 8 bases. The J segment lost 3 bases and the V segment lost 5 bases, leaving 6 bases of the junction unmatched. Germline CDR1 reads SGHRS; CDR2 reads YFSETQ. The CDR3 has 14 amino acids. DNA for the CDR3: TGCGCCAGCAGGGGCAGCGGGAGAGAAGAGACCCAGTACTTC. This gives the protein CASRGSGREETQYF.

The chain joins TRBV14 to TRBJ2-3; D perhaps matches TRBD1 (5 bases). This CDR3 spans 15 amino acids. Deletions cut 4 bases from V and 2 bases from J, with 13 bases between. Germline CDR1 reads SGHDN; CDR2 reads FVKESK. The CDR3 sequence is CASSPKGAYTDTQYF. The CDR3 nucleotides are TGTGCCAGCAGCCCCAAAGGGGCCTACACAGATACGCAGTATTTT.

The V and J genes are TRBV28 and TRBJ2-1; tentative D call: TRBD2 (6 bases). The CDR3 has 13 residues. CDR1 and CDR2 from the germline V gene are MDHEN and SYDVKM. Trimming pared 10 bases from V and 3 bases from J, leaving 13 bases between. As DNA, the CDR3 is TGTGCCACCACGGGAGCAGGCTACAATGAGCAGTTCTTC. Protein: CATTGAGYNEQFF.

The chain joins TRBV13 to TRBJ2-5; 12 nucleotides match TRBD2. The DNA end favors TRBJ2-7, so the J call may be wrong. Per the germline V gene, CDR1 is PRHDT and CDR2 is FYEKMQ (reference sequence). CDR3 length equals 18 residues. The chain's CDR3 is CASSPRHSRLAGDYEQYF. CDR3 coding DNA: TGTGCCAGCAGCCCAAGGCACTCCCGACTAGCGGGGGACTACGAGCAGTACTTC.

The chain recombines TRBV29-1 with TRBJ2-1; TRBD2 agrees at 12 bases. The V and J ends lost 1 base and 0 bases, in that order; junction bases with no gene match: 4. In germline, CDR1 is SQVTM, CDR2 ANQGSEA. The CDR3 is 17 amino acids. This chain's CDR3 is CSVEGLAGGPSYNEQFF. The DNA for the CDR3 is TGCAGCGTTGAAGGGCTAGCGGGAGGGCCCTCCTACAATGAGCAGTTCTTC.